These T cell receptor beta chains were read from a single sample in a study of technical replicates of blood from a few donors. Produced via immunoSEQ multiplex PCR; TCRdb's table is partial and in-frame only. This sample has nearly 80,000 clones, with about 93% found just once. Sequencing used T cells isolated from PBMCs. The receptors derive from a human donor in good health. CDR3s include the opening cysteine and the closing phenylalanine or tryptophan. A D gene is named only where the DNA matches it firmly. A clone size is listed for some rows: how often the clone was seen (once, few, many), or a class if it is expanded.

TRBJ2-5	TRBV6-1	-	-	TGTGCCAGCAGTGAACTGGGGCTGGAGACCCAGTACTTC	CASSELGLETQYF
TRBJ2-7	TRBV5-6	-	-	TGTGCCAGCAGCACGGGACTGGTGAGCTCCTACGAGCAGTACTTC	CASSTGLVSSYEQYF
TRBJ2-2	TRBV2	-	-	TGTGCCAGCAGTGAAAGGTTTTCGAAACAGGCCGGGGAGCTGTTTTTT	CASSERFSKQAGELFF
TRBJ2-3	TRBV9	-	-	TGTGCCAGCAGCGTAGTGGGCGGGACGGCAGATACGCAGTATTTT	CASSVVGGTADTQYF
TRBJ2-2	TRBV5-1	TRBD2	-	TGCGCCAGCAGCCGACTAGCGGGAGACACCGGGGAGCTGTTTTTT	CASSRLAGDTGELFF
TRBJ2-7	TRBV10-3	-	once	TGTGCCATCTTTAGTGTGGGGGTGGGGGGAGAGCAGTACTTC	CAIFSVGVGGEQYF
TRBJ2-1	TRBV5-1	-	-	TGCGCCAGCAGTCCTTTCCCGGGAGCTTACAATGAGCAGTTCTTC	CASSPFPGAYNEQFF
TRBJ1-2	TRBV6-5	-	once	TGTGCCAGCAGTTACTCGGCCGCCCTTAGGGGCTATGGCTACACCTTC	CASSYSAALRGYGYTF
TRBJ1-5	TRBV28	-	-	TGTGCCAGCAGTTTATTGGAGAGCAATCAGCCCCAGCATTTT	CASSLLESNQPQHF
TRBJ2-3	TRBV7-7	-	-	TGTGCTAGCAGCCCCACTTCCACCACAGATACGCAGTATTTT	CASSPTSTTDTQYF
TRBJ2-1	TRBV30	-	-	TGTGCCTGGAGTGTAAGACCCCTAGTCTCCTACAATGAGCAGTTCTTC	CAWSVRPLVSYNEQFF
TRBJ2-5	TRBV28	-	-	TGTGCCACCCGCGGGCAACGAGAACGCCTCCAAGAGACCCAGTACTTC	CATRGQRERLQETQYF
TRBJ2-2	TRBV2	TRBD1	-	TGTGCCAGCAGTCCGGGACAGGGGAACACCGGGGAGCTGTTTTTT	CASSPGQGNTGELFF
TRBJ2-1	TRBV6-5	TRBD2	-	TGTGCCAGCAGGGGGACTAGCGGGAGAGCAGAGCAGTTCTTC	CASRGTSGRAEQFF
TRBJ1-1	TRBV2	-	-	TGTGCCAGCATGAAGACTATGAGCACTGAAGCTTTCTTT	CASMKTMSTEAFF
TRBJ2-1	TRBV5-1	-	-	TGCGCCAGCAGGAGGCTAGCGAATTCTCTCAATGAGCAGTTCTTC	CASRRLANSLNEQFF
TRBJ1-5	TRBV23-1	-	-	TGCGCCAGCAGTCAGTTGGGGCGGCATAGCAATCAGCCCCAGCATTTT	CASSQLGRHSNQPQHF
TRBJ1-1	TRBV5-1	TRBD1	few	TGCGCCAGCAGCCGACAGGGCGGCGACACTGAAGCTTTCTTT	CASSRQGGDTEAFF
TRBJ2-7	TRBV4-2	TRBD2	-	TGTGCCAGCAGCCCTAGCGGGAGTGTCTACGAGCAGTACTTC	CASSPSGSVYEQYF
TRBJ1-1	TRBV9	-	-	TGTGCCAGCAGCGTAGGTCACAGGGATGAAGCTTTCTTT	CASSVGHRDEAFF
TRBJ1-4	TRBV6-5	TRBD1	-	TGTGCCAGCAGTAGGACAGGGGGTATTGAAAAACTGTTTTTT	CASSRTGGIEKLFF
TRBJ2-7	TRBV7-2	TRBD1	once	TGTGCCAGCAGCTTTTACGGACAGGGGTCGCTCGAGCAGTACTTC	CASSFYGQGSLEQYF
TRBJ2-6	TRBV4-1	-	-	TGCGCCAGCAGCCAAGGGAGGGTCGACAACGTCCTGACTTTC	CASSQGRVDNVLTF
TRBJ2-1	TRBV4-3	-	-	TGCGCCAGCAGCCGAGAAACGGGGTTGGGGGAGCAGTTCTTC	CASSRETGLGEQFF
TRBJ1-5	TRBV2	-	-	TGTGCCAGCAGTGAAGAAATGGGGAGCCAGCCCCAGCATTTT	CASSEEMGSQPQHF
TRBJ2-3	TRBV6-6	-	-	TGTGCCAGCAGTTACTATCGCGAAGATACGCAGTATTTT	CASSYYREDTQYF
TRBJ2-1	TRBV28	TRBD2	once	TGTGCCAGCAGCTCTGAGCGGGAGAGGGTAAATGAGCAGTTCTTC	CASSSERERVNEQFF
TRBJ2-7	TRBV19	-	-	TGTGCCAGTAGTATAAATTGGCTCACCAACTACGAGCAGTACTTC	CASSINWLTNYEQYF
TRBJ1-1	TRBV14	TRBD1	-	TGTGCCAGCAGCCAAGACAAGGGACAGAAGAACACTGAAGCTTTCTTT	CASSQDKGQKNTEAFF
TRBJ1-1	TRBV7-9	-	-	TGTGCCAGCAGTCCGGGGTTGTTTAACACTGAAGCTTTCTTT	CASSPGLFNTEAFF
TRBJ2-3	TRBV28	TRBD2	-	TGTGCCAGCAGTATAAACGGGGGGTTTCCGCAGTATTTT	CASSINGGFPQYF
TRBJ1-1	TRBV10-3	TRBD1	-	TGTGCCATCAGTGAGAGATCACAGGGGGAGAACACTGAAGCTTTCTTT	CAISERSQGENTEAFF
TRBJ2-7	TRBV27	-	once	TGTGCCAGCAGTTTTGGAGGGCTCGAGCAGTACTTC	CASSFGGLEQYF
TRBJ2-7	TRBV7-6	TRBD2	-	TGTGCCAGCAGCTTAGTTTCTAGCGGGATGGGCGAGCAGTACTTC	CASSLVSSGMGEQYF
TRBJ2-1	TRBV27	TRBD2	once	TGTGCCAGCAGTTTTGATGGTAGCGGGATAAGCTCCTACAATGAGCAGTTCTTC	CASSFDGSGISSYNEQFF
TRBJ2-7	TRBV6-6	-	-	TGTGCCAGCAGCCATGGGGGCGGCTACGCGCAGTACTTC	CASSHGGGYAQYF
TRBJ2-2	TRBV6-5	-	-	TGTGCCAGCAGGCGGCTCACCGGGGAGCTGTTTTTT	CASRRLTGELFF